This is a list of T cell receptor beta chains from one sample in a study of T-cell reconstitution after alpha-beta-depleted transplantation in children. TCRdb itself ran the PCR reads through MiXCR, one entry per CDR3 protein. The sample lists about 78,000 distinct CDR3 sequences; 13% to 15% were seen once. Sequenced here: PBMCs, mostly from graft donor cells, sampled 180 days after TCRalphabeta/CD19-depleted stem cell transplant. These receptors all come from a male patient aged 2-10 years who had a stem cell transplant for acute lymphoblastic leukemia, so the T cells may come from the graft donor. Each CDR3 is given with its conserved first and last residue. A D gene is named only where the DNA matches it firmly. Clone size is not always given. Where it is, it says once, few, many or a class for expanded clones.

CDR3nt,CDR3aa,d_gene,j_gene,abundance,v_gene
TGTGCCAGCAGCCAAGTGCGGCACTATGGCTACACCTTC,CASSQVRHYGYTF,.,TRBJ1-2,many,TRBV3-1
TGCGCCAGCAGCCAAGGACTAGCGGGGAGGGGGGACAATGAGCAGTTCTTC,CASSQGLAGRGDNEQFF,TRBD2,TRBJ2-1,few,TRBV4-3
TGTGCCAGCAGTTTCTACCCTGACAGAATCAATGAGCAGTTCTTC,CASSFYPDRINEQFF,.,TRBJ2-1,.,TRBV12-3/TRBV12-4
TGTGCCAGCACCAAATTAGGGGCTACTGGAAACACCATATATTTT,CASTKLGATGNTIYF,.,TRBJ1-3,.,TRBV6-1
TGTGCCAGCAGCATGGGACTAGCGGGGGGGTTCGACACAGATACGCAGTATTTT,CASSMGLAGGFDTDTQYF,TRBD2,TRBJ2-3,few,TRBV9
TGTGCCAGCAGTAACCGAATGGACTACACCTTC,CASSNRMDYTF,.,TRBJ1-2,.,TRBV6-2/TRBV6-3
TGCAGTGCTAGGATTGGGCGGGGGAGGTACCAAGAGACCCAGTACTTC,CSARIGRGRYQETQYF,TRBD2,TRBJ2-5,few,TRBV20-1
TGTGCCACCAGTGATTTTGACAGGGAATGCAATCAGCCCCAGCATTTT,CATSDFDRECNQPQHF,TRBD1,TRBJ1-5,.,TRBV24-1
TGTGCCATCAGTCAGGGACTGGAAAGGACCGGGGAGCTGTTTTTT,CAISQGLERTGELFF,.,TRBJ2-2,.,TRBV10-3
TGCAGTGCCAATTTCGGGGGGGCCGGGGATACGCAGTATTTT,CSANFGGAGDTQYF,TRBD2,TRBJ2-3,many,TRBV20-1
TGTGCCAGCACAACACAGGGGGTTGGAGAGACCCAGTACTTC,CASTTQGVGETQYF,TRBD1,TRBJ2-5,few,TRBV7-2
TGTGCCAGCAGCTGGGACCCTAGGGGGGAGCTGTTTTTT,CASSWDPRGELFF,.,TRBJ2-2,.,TRBV5-6
TGCGCCAGCAGCTTCCCGGGATTTAATTCACCCCTCCACTTT,CASSFPGFNSPLHF,.,TRBJ1-6,few,TRBV5-1
TGTGCCAGCTCATCAGGGACTTTTTTCGAGCTGTACTTC,CASSSGTFFELYF,.,TRBJ2-7,.,TRBV18
TGTGCCAGCAGACGGGACCGAGGCACCGAGCAGTACTTC,CASRRDRGTEQYF,.,TRBJ2-7,few,TRBV7-2
TGTGCCAGCAGCTTACAGGGAGGTACGCAGTATTTT,CASSLQGGTQYF,.,TRBJ2-3,few,TRBV7-2
TGTGCCAGCAGCGCCCGGGAGAGCTCTGGAAACACCATATATTTT,CASSARESSGNTIYF,.,TRBJ1-3,.,TRBV12-3/TRBV12-4
TGTGCCAGCAGCTTTTCGACGGTTAGCAATCAGCCCCAGCATTTT,CASSFSTVSNQPQHF,.,TRBJ1-5,few,TRBV5-5
TGTGCCAGCAGCGTAGCTCCAGGAAACACCGGGGAGCTGTTTTTT,CASSVAPGNTGELFF,.,TRBJ2-2,few,TRBV9
TGCAGTGCTGAGACCTCTTATAGCAATCAGCCCCAGCATTTT,CSAETSYSNQPQHF,.,TRBJ1-5,few,TRBV20-1
TGCAGTGCTAGGGACAGGGAAGGAAACGAGCAGTACTTC,CSARDREGNEQYF,TRBD1,TRBJ2-7,few,TRBV20-1
TGTGCCAGCAGGCTTAGACTTGGAGAGACCCAGTACTTC,CASRLRLGETQYF,.,TRBJ2-5,.,TRBV2
TGCGCCAGCAGCTTGGACGGGACTAGCGGGAGGTACCAGTACTTC,CASSLDGTSGRYQYF,TRBD2,TRBJ2-5,.,TRBV5-1
TGTGCCATCAGTTTCTCCGGGACTAGCGGGGGCCCTACCTACGAGCAGTACTTC,CAISFSGTSGGPTYEQYF,TRBD2,TRBJ2-7,.,TRBV10-3
TGCAGTGCCCGGGGACGGGACAGGGCCCTTTATAGCAATCAGCCCCAGCATTTT,CSARGRDRALYSNQPQHF,TRBD1,TRBJ1-5,.,TRBV20-1
TGTGCCAGCAGCTTTACGGACAGGGTGAGGAGGTTTAGAGTTGGAGAGACCCAGTACTTC,CASSFTDRVRRFRVGETQYF,TRBD1,TRBJ2-5,.,TRBV5-4
TGTGCCAGCAGGGGATCCCGGAGCTATGGCTACACCTTC,CASRGSRSYGYTF,.,TRBJ1-2,few,TRBV27
TGTGCCAGCAGCTTACCTTACGGGGCAGATACGCAGTATTTT,CASSLPYGADTQYF,.,TRBJ2-3,many,TRBV7-2
TGTGCCAGCAGCTTGTGGCCGGGGGGCGTTTACAATGAGCAGTTCTTC,CASSLWPGGVYNEQFF,.,TRBJ2-1,.,TRBV5-4
TGCAGTGCCACGTCGGAGTGGGTGGAAGCTTTCTTT,CSATSEWVEAFF,.,TRBJ1-1,.,TRBV20-1
TGTGCCAGCAGCTTAGGAGCCCAGCCCCAGCATTTT,CASSLGAQPQHF,.,TRBJ1-5,.,TRBV7-2
TGTGCCAGCAGCGCTAGCGGGGGGGCCTACAATGAGCAGTTCTTC,CASSASGGAYNEQFF,TRBD2,TRBJ2-1,few,TRBV7-2
TGCAGTGCACCTGAGTTGGGGAATGAGCAGTTCTTC,CSAPELGNEQFF,.,TRBJ2-1,few,TRBV20-1
TGTGCCAGCAGTTTAGCGCTTGTCACTGAAGCTTTCTTT,CASSLALVTEAFF,.,TRBJ1-1,many,TRBV12-3/TRBV12-4
TGTGCCAGCAGCGAAGCCCACGCAAGGGTCCGGCGGGCGGATACGCAGTATTTT,CASSEAHARVRRADTQYF,.,TRBJ2-3,.,TRBV6-4
TGTGCCAGCACTCTGGACGGTTACGAGCAGTACTTC,CASTLDGYEQYF,.,TRBJ2-7,many,TRBV6-4
TGTGCCAGCAGCCGGGGACTCACCTACGAGCAGTACTTC,CASSRGLTYEQYF,.,TRBJ2-7,few,TRBV9
TGTGCCAGCAGCCACACAGGGGGCCCGAACTATGGCTACACCTTC,CASSHTGGPNYGYTF,TRBD1,TRBJ1-2,many,TRBV4-2
TGCAGTGCTAGACGGGGGGCGCAGGATGGCTACACCTTC,CSARRGAQDGYTF,.,TRBJ1-2,many,TRBV20-1
TGCGCCAGCAGCTTGGCCCGTCGGGCGGGGGGCCGGGGGCAGTATTTT,CASSLARRAGGRGQYF,TRBD2,TRBJ2-3,few,TRBV5-1
TGTGCCAGCAGCCCCGGAGGCCCTAGCTATGGCTACACCTTC,CASSPGGPSYGYTF,.,TRBJ1-2,few,TRBV7-9
TGTGCCATCAGTGAAGCGGGAGGCTCCTACGAGCAGTACTTC,CAISEAGGSYEQYF,TRBD2,TRBJ2-7,many,TRBV10-3